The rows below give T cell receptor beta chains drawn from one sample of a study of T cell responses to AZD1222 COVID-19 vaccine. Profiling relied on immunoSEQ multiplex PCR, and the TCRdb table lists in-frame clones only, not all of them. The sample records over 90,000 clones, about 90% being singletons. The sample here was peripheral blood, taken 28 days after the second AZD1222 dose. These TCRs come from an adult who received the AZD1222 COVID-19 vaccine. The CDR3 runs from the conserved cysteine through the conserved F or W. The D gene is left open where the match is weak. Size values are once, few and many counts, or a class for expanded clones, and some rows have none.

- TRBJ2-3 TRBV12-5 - TGTGCTAGTGCCTTATCCCTCGGGCTTTCTAGCACAGATACGCAGTATTTT CASALSLGLSSTDTQYF
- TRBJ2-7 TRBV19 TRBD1 TGTGCCAGTAGTGCATTCCGGGACAGGTACTCCTACGAGCAGTACTTC CASSAFRDRYSYEQYF
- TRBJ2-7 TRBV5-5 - TGTGCCAGCAGCTTGGGGACGGGGAAGAACCCCCGGAGGCCCTTCGAGCAGTACTTC CASSLGTGKNPRRPFEQYF
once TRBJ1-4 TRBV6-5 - TGTGCCAGCAGCCGCGGGACACGGGGGCGAGAAAAACTGTTTTTT CASSRGTRGREKLFF
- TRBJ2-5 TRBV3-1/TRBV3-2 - TGTGCCAGCAACCGGGACAACCAAGAGACCCAGTACTTC CASNRDNQETQYF
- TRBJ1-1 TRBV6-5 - TGTGCCAGCAGTCCTCGGGGTCTCACTGAAGCTTTCTTT CASSPRGLTEAFF
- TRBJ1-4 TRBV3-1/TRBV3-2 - TGTGCCAGCAGCTTTGGGCCACTGGCTAATGAAAAACTGTTTTTT CASSFGPLANEKLFF
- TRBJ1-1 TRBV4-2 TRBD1 TGTGCCAGCAGCCAATACCGGGACAGGGGCCTTCCCCGTTTT CASSQYRDRGLPRF
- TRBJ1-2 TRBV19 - TGTGCCAGTAGTATTGGGCACAACTATGGCTACACCTTC CASSIGHNYGYTF
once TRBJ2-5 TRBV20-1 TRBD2 TGCAGTGCTAGTGGGACTAGCGGGGGTCTCCAAGAGACCCAGTACTTC CSASGTSGGLQETQYF
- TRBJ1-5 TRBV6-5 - TGTGCCACCTCCTCGGGGGTTGACAATCAGCCCCAGCATTTT CATSSGVDNQPQHF
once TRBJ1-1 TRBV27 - TGTGCCAGCAGTCTCGGGAAAAACACTGAAGCTTTCTTT CASSLGKNTEAFF
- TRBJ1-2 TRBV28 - TGTGCCAGCAGTTCCCTTATTAGAGGGGAAGAGAACAGGAACTATGGCTACACCTTC CASSSLIRGEENRNYGYTF
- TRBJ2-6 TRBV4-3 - TGCGCCAGCAGCCAAGCACGGGGGAGCTCTGGGGCCAACGTCCTGACTTTC CASSQARGSSGANVLTF
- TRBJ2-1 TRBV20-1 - TGCAGTGCTAGGGTAGTCAATGAGCAGTTCTTC CSARVVNEQFF
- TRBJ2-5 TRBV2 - TGTGCCAGCAGTGAGGGGGGGCTCCCCGGAGGGACCCAGTACTTC CASSEGGLPGGTQYF
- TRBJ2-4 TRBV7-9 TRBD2 TGTGCCAGCAGCGATTGGGGACTAGCGGGGGGCAAAAACATTCAGTACTTC CASSDWGLAGGKNIQYF
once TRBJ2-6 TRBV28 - TGTGCCAGCAGTTTTTGGGTTCCAGGGGCCAACGTCCTGACTTTC CASSFWVPGANVLTF
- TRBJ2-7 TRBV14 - TGTGCCAGCAGCCAAGTCTATACGGGGGAGCAGTACTTC CASSQVYTGEQYF
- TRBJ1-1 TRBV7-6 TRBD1 TGTGCCAGCAGCGCAGGACAGGGGGCTAACACTGAAGCTTTCTTT CASSAGQGANTEAFF
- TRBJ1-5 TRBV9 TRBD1 TGTGCCAGCAGCGCAGACAGGGATGGCAATCAGCCCCAGCATTTT CASSADRDGNQPQHF
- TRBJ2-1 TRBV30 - TGTGCCTGGAGTCTGGGGAGCTCCTACAATGAGCAGTTCTTC CAWSLGSSYNEQFF
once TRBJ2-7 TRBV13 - TGTGCCAGCAGCTTAGAGACAGCCTACGAGCAGTACTTC CASSLETAYEQYF
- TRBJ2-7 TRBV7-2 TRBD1 TGTGCCAGCAGCACCCTAGGGACAGGACACTCCTACGAGCAGTACTTC CASSTLGTGHSYEQYF
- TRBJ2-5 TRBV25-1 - TGTGCCAGCAGTGCGGCAGCGGGAGAGACCCAGTACTTC CASSAAAGETQYF
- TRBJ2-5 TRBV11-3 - TGTGCCAGCAGCTTAGCGGTTTGGGAGACCCAGTACTTC CASSLAVWETQYF
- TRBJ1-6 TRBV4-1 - TGCGCCAGCAGCCTTCGGCCCCAGGGTGTATTGGGGAGCTCCTATAATTCACCCCTCCACTTT CASSLRPQGVLGSSYNSPLHF
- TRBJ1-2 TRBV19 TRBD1 TGTGCCAGTACCCTTTCGCCCGGGACAGGGGGCGCCGGCTATGGCTACACCTTC CASTLSPGTGGAGYGYTF
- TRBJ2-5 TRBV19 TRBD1 TGTGCCACACGAACGACAGGGGGCTCAGAGACCCAGTACTTC CATRTTGGSETQYF
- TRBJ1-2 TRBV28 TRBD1 TGTGCCAGCAGTCAGACAGGGGTAGTTACTGGCTACACCTTC CASSQTGVVTGYTF
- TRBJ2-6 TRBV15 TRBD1 TGTGCCACCAGCAGAATGGGTGGACAGGCCCTCTTCTCTGGGGCCAACGTCCTGACTTTC CATSRMGGQALFSGANVLTF
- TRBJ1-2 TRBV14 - TGTGCCAGCAGCCTGAGGGTCGACCCTAACTATGGCTACACCTTC CASSLRVDPNYGYTF
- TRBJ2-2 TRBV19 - TGTGCCACAGTGGGACCGACGAACACCGGGGAGCTGTTTTTT CATVGPTNTGELFF
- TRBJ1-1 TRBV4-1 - TGCGCCAGCAGCCAACTCACCCGGGTTGGTTCGGCTGAAGCTTTCTTT CASSQLTRVGSAEAFF
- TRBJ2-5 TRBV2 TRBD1 TGTGCCAGCAGGGCATGGACAGGTTATCAAGAGACCCAGTACTTC CASRAWTGYQETQYF
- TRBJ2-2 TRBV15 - TGTGCCACCAGCACATCGTCTGACTCACACACCGGGGAGCTGTTTTTT CATSTSSDSHTGELFF
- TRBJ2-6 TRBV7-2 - TGTGCCAGCTCCTCAGGGGTTGCTGGGGCCAACGTCCTGACTTTC CASSSGVAGANVLTF
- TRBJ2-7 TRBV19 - TGTGCCAGTAGTATAGTGCCGGGCTACGAGCAGTACTTC CASSIVPGYEQYF
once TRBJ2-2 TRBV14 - TGTGCCAGCAGCCAAGCAAGGTACACCGGGGAGCTGTTTTTT CASSQARYTGELFF
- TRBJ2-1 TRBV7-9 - TGTGCCAGCAGCTTATCGGGACGGTCCCCCGATGAGCAGTTCTTC CASSLSGRSPDEQFF
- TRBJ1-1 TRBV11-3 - TGTGCCAGCAGCTCGTTCTCTACGCAGGAAGCTTTCTTT CASSSFSTQEAFF
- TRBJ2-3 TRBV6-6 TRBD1 TGTGCCAGCAGTAGGACAGGGCGCACAGATACGCAGTATTTT CASSRTGRTDTQYF
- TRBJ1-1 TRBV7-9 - TGTGCCAGCAGCTCGAGGGACTCCCCTGAAGCTTTCTTT CASSSRDSPEAFF
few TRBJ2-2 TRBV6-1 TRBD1 TGTGCCAGCAGTGAGGACAGGGCCGGCACCGGGGAGCTGTTTTTT CASSEDRAGTGELFF
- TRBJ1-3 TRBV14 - TGTGCCAGCAGCCAAGAAGCGGGGGCAGGTACCCTTGGAAACACCATATATTTT CASSQEAGAGTLGNTIYF
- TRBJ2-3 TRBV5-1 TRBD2 TGCGCCAGCAGCATTAGCGGGGGGGCAAGTGTAAATACGCAGTATTTT CASSISGGASVNTQYF
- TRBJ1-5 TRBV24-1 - TGTGCCACCAGCAATCGGAAGTTCGGGCAGCCCCAGCATTTT CATSNRKFGQPQHF
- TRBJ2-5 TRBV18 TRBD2 TGTGCCAGCCGAGCGGGGAGAGAGACCCAGTACTTC CASRAGRETQYF